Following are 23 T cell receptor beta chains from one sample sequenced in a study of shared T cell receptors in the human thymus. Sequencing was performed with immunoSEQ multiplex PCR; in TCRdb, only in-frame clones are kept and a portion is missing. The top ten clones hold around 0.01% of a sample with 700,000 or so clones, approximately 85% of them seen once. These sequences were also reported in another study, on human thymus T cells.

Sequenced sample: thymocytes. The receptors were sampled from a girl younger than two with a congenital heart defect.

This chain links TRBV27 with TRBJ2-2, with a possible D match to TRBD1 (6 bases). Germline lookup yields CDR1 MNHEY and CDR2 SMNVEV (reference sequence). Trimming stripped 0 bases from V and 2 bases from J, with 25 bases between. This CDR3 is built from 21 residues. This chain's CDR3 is CASSLSKISDPQGFNTGELFF. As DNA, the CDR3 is TGTGCCAGCAGTTTATCGAAGATTTCGGATCCCCAGGGGTTCAACACCGGGGAGCTGTTTTTT.

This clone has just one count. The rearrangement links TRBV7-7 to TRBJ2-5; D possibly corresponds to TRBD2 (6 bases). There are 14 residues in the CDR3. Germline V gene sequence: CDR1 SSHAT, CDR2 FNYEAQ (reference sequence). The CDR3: CASGRLQKQETQYF. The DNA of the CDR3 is TGTGCTAGCGGAAGACTGCAAAAACAAGAGACCCAGTACTTC.

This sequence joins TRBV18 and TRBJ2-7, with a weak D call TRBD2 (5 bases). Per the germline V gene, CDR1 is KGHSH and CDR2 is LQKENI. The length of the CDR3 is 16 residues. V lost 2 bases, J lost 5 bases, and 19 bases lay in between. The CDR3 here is CASSPSARGRGHEQYF. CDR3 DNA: TGTGCCAGCTCACCATCCGCGCGCGGGCGAGGGCACGAGCAGTACTTC.

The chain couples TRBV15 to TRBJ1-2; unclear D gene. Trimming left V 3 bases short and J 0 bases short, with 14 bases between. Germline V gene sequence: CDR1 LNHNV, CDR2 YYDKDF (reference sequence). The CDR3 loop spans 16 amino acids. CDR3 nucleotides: TGTGCCACCAGCAGCAGGATGATACAATCTAACTATGGCTACACCTTC. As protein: CATSSRMIQSNYGYTF.

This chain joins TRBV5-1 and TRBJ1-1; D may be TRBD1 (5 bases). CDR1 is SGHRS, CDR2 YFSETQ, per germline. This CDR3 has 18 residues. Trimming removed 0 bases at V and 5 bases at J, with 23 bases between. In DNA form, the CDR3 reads TGCGCCAGCAGCTTGGGGGGGGGACCTCAGGTTGGGAAAACTGAAGCTTTCTTT. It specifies CASSLGGGPQVGKTEAFF.

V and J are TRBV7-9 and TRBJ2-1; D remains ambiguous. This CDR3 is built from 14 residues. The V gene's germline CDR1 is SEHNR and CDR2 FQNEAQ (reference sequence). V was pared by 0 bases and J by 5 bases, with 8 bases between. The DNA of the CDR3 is TGTGCCAGCAGCTTAGCGACACACCACAATGAGCAGTTCTTC. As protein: CASSLATHHNEQFF.

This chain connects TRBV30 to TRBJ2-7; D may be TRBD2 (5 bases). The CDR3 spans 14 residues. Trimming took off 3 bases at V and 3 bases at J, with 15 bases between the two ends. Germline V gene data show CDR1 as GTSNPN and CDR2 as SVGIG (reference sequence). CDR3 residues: CAWSARSRDYEQYF. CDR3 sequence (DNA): TGTGCCTGGAGCGCCAGGTCGAGGGACTACGAGCAGTACTTC.

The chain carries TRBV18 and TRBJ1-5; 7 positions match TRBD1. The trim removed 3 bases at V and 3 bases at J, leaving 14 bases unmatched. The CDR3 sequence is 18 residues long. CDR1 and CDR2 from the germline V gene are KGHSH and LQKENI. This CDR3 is CASSPRRVDRFNNQPQHF. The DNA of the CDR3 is TGTGCCAGCTCACCCAGACGGGTGGACAGGTTTAACAATCAGCCCCAGCATTTT.

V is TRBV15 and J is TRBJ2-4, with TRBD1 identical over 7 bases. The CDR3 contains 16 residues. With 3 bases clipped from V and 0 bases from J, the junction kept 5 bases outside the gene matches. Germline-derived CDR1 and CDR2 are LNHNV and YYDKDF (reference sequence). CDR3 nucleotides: TGTGCCACCAGCAGGGGGACAGTAGAAGCCAAAAACATTCAGTACTTC. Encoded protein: CATSRGTVEAKNIQYF.

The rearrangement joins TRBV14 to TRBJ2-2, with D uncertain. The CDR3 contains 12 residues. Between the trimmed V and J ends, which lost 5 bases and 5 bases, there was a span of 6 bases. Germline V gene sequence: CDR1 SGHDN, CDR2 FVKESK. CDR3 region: CASSVRTGELFF. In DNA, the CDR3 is TGTGCCAGCAGCGTCCGTACCGGGGAGCTGTTTTTT.

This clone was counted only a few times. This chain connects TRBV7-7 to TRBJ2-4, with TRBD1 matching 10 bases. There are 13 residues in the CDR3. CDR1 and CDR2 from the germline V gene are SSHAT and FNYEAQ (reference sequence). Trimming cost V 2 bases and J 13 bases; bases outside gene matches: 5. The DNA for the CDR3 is TGTGCCAGCAGCTTAAACGGGACAGGGGTCCAGTACTTC. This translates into CASSLNGTGVQYF.

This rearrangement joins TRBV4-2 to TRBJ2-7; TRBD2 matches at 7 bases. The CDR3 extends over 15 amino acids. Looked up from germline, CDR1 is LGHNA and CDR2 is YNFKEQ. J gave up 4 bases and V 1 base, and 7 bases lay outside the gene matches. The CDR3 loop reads CASSQGGGGTYEQYF. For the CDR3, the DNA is TGTGCCAGCAGCCAAGGTGGGGGGGGGACGTACGAGCAGTACTTC.

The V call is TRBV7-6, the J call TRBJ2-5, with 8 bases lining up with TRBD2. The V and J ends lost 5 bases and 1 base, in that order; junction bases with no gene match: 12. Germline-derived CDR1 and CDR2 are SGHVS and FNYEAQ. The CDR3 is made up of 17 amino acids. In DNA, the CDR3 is TGTGCCAGCAGCCTCCCCCCTAACGGGGGGGTCCAAGAGACCCAGTACTTC. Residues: CASSLPPNGGVQETQYF.

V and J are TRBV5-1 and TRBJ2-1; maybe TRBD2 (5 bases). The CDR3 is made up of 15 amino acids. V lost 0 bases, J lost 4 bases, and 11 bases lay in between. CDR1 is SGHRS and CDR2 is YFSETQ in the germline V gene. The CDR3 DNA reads TGCGCCAGCAGCTTGGCTGGGGAGATATACAATGAGCAGTTCTTC. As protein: CASSLAGEIYNEQFF.

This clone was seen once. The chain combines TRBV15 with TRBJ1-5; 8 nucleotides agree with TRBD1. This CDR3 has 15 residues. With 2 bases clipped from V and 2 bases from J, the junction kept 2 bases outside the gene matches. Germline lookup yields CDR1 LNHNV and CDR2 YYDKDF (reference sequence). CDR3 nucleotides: TGTGCCACCAGCAGATTACAGGGGGGCAATCAGCCCCAGCATTTT. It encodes CATSRLQGGNQPQHF. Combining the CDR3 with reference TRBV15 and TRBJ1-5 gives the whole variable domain DAMVIQNPRYQVTQFGKPVTLSCSQTLNHNVMYWYQQKSSQAPKLLFHYYDKDFNNEADTPDNFQSRRPNTSFCFLDIRSPGLGDTAMYLCATSRLQGGNQPQHFGDGTRLSIL.

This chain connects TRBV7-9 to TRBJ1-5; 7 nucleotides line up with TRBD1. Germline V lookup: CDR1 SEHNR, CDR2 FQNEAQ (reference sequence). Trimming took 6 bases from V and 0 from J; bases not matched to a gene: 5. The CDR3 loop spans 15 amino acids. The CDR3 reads CASSDRDHSNQPQHF. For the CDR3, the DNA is TGTGCCAGCAGTGACAGGGACCATAGCAATCAGCCCCAGCATTTT. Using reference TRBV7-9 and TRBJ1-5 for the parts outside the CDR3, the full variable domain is DTGVSQNPRHKITKRGQNVTFRCDPISEHNRLYWYRQTLGQGPEFLTYFQNEAQLEKSRLLSDRFSAERPKGSFSTLEIQRTEQGDSAMYLCASSDRDHSNQPQHFGDGTRLSIL.

The CDR3 loop is CASSLDVDRVYEQYF. The CDR3 DNA sequence: TGCGCCAGCAGCCTGGATGTGGACAGGGTGTACGAGCAGTACTTC. The chain employs TRBV5-1 and TRBJ2-7, with 8 nucleotides matching TRBD1. CDR3 length: 15 residues. V lost 4 bases and J lost 4; bases outside the gene matches: 10. CDR1 is SGHRS and CDR2 is YFSETQ in the germline V gene.

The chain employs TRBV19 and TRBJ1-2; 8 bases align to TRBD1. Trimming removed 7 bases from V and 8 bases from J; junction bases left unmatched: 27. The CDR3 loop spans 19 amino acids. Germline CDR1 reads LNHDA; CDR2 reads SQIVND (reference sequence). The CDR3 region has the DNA TGTGCCAGTAACTCCGAGCGAATCGGACAGGGTGGAGACTTATGCGGCTACACCTTC. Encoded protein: CASNSERIGQGGDLCGYTF.

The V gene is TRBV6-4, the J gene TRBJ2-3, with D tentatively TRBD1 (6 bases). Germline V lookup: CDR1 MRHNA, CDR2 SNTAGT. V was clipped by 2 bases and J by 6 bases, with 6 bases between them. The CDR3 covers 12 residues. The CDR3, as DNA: TGTGCCAGCAGTGACCAGGGGGATACGCAGTATTTT. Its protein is CASSDQGDTQYF.

CDR3 sequence reads: CASSETGTAPNQPQHF. CDR3 in DNA: TGTGCCAGCAGTGAAACTGGGACTGCACCTAATCAGCCCCAGCATTTT. This chain connects TRBV6-1 to TRBJ1-5; tentatively, D is TRBD1 (5 bases). In germline, CDR1 is MNHNS, CDR2 SASEGT. Trimming stripped 2 bases from V and 4 bases from J, with 15 bases between. The CDR3 spans 16 residues.

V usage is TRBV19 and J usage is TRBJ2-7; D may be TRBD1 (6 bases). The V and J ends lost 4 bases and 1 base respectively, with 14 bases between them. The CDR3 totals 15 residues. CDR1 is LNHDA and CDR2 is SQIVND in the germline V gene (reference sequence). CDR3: CASSTRGVLSYEQYF. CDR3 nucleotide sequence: TGTGCCAGTAGTACCAGGGGCGTCTTGTCCTACGAGCAGTACTTC.

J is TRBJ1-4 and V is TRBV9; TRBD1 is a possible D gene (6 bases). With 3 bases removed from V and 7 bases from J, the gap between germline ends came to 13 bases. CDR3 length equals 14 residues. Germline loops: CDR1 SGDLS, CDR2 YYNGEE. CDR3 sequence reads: CASSGDRLGEKLFF. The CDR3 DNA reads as TGTGCCAGCAGCGGAGACAGGCTAGGTGAAAAACTGTTTTTT.

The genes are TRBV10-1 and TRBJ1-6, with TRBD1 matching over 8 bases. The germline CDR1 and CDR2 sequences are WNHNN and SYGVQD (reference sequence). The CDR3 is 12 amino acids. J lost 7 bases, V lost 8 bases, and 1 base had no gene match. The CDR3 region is CASGQGNSPLHF. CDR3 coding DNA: TGCGCCAGCGGACAGGGAAATTCACCCCTCCACTTT.